This T cell receptor beta chain was sequenced in a study of beta chain features in type 1 diabetes. CDR1 and CDR2 from the germline V gene are MDHEN and SYDVKM. V lost 4 bases to trimming and J lost 0 bases, with 4 bases between them. CDR3 length: 13 amino acids. Overall study findings and caveats: Whether HLA type influences TCRB rearrangement remained unresolved here. Type 1 diabetes patients had VDJ junctions that carried fewer insertions and more deletions. High-TCR-expressing cells could be over-represented by cDNA sequencing.

cDNA synthesis used the whole RNA isolate, giving expressed TCRB sequences. The assay was immunoSEQ multiplex PCR, and TCRdb's table has in-frame clones only and misses some. The repertoire holds 360,000 or so clones, with less than 20% as singletons. This clone was detected a few times. No antigen is known for it. This clonotype was sampled from a woman between 18 and 29 years old in good health. The genes are TRBV28 and TRBJ2-4; D uncertain. The specimen was naive CD4+ T cells from blood. The CDR3, as DNA: TGTGCCAGCAGTTCTTTAGCCAAAAACATTCAGTACTTC. It yields the protein CASSSLAKNIQYF. The full variable domain, completed using reference TRBV28 and TRBJ2-4, is DVKVTQSSRYLVKRTGEKVFLECVQDMDHENMFWYRQDPGLGLRLIYFSYDVKMKEKGDIPEGYSVSREKKERFSLILESASTNQTSMYLCASSSLAKNIQYFGAGTRLSVL.